Below, 17 T cell receptor beta chains from the same sample are listed, as sequenced in a study of identical twins (dated by TCRdb to 2016 to 2018). Libraries were prepared through 5' RACE. The run used an Illumina HiSeq 2000. The public reads were quality trimmed at Q25 with fastp and then assembled into clones with MiXCR by TCRdb, keeping productive beta chains. All rows with the same CDR3 protein become a single entry with the most common DNA and genes. The sample includes approximately 680,000 distinct CDR3 sequences, with less than 9% observed a single time. Together, the top ten hold 1.5% to 2% of the sample. Separately, the same data were catalogued under a study of yellow fever vaccine responses in identical twins.

Sequencing input: PBMCs. These TCRs come from a woman younger than 35 in good health.

The rearrangement uses TRBV20-1 and TRBJ2-6; D may be TRBD2 (5 bases). Per germline, CDR1 DFQATT and CDR2 SNEGSKA (reference sequence). The length of the CDR3 is 16 residues. The V end was cut by 6 bases, the J end by 0 bases, with 15 bases between. The CDR3, as DNA: TGCAGTGCAGCCCGGCGGGCCCACTCTGGGGCCAACGTCCTGACTTTC. This codes for CSAARRAHSGANVLTF.

This clonotype was counted only a few times. This chain links TRBV7-7 with TRBJ2-1; D is possibly TRBD1 or TRBD2 (5 bases each). V was clipped by 5 bases and J by 9 bases, with 29 bases between them. Germline lookup yields CDR1 SSHAT and CDR2 FNYEAQ (reference sequence). The CDR3 loop spans 18 amino acids. CDR3 sequence (DNA): TGTGCCAGCAGCGTTACTAGTCTGAAGAGGGGTAAAGAAGGTGAGCAGTTCTTC. It is translated as CASSVTSLKRGKEGEQFF. Together with reference TRBV7-7 and TRBJ2-1, the CDR3 gives the full variable domain: GAGVSQSPRYKVTKRGQDVTLRCDPISSHATLYWYQQALGQGPEFLTYFNYEAQPDKSGLPSDRFSAERPEGSISTLTIQRTEQRDSAMYRCASSVTSLKRGKEGEQFFGPGTRLTVL.

In this sample, this clonotype turned up a few times. V gene TRBV4-1 combines with J gene TRBJ2-1, with 8 positions matching TRBD1. The CDR3 has 16 residues. V gave up 1 base and J gave up 5 bases; unmatched junction bases: 7. The germline CDR1 and CDR2 sequences are MGHRA and YSYEKL. DNA for the CDR3: TGCGCCAGCAGCCAAGTATCAGGGGGCAGGGACAATGAGCAGTTCTTC. As protein: CASSQVSGGRDNEQFF.

The genes are TRBV12-3 or TRBV12-4 and TRBJ2-1; 8 positions agree with TRBD1. CDR3 length: 16 amino acids. After removal of 3 bases from V and 4 bases from J, the junction contained 8 bases not matched to a gene. This chain's CDR3 is CASSFGQGLIYNEQFF. The CDR3 DNA reads as TGTGCCAGCAGTTTTGGACAGGGTCTTATTTACAATGAGCAGTTCTTC.

This clonotype was picked up many times. The chain has TRBV4-1 and TRBJ2-2; maybe TRBD2 (6 bases). CDR1 MGHRA and CDR2 YSYEKL come from the germline V gene. The V end lost 1 base, the J end lost 6 bases, and 9 bases lay between the germline ends. This CDR3 region has 14 residues. In nucleotides, the CDR3 is TGCGCCAGCAGCCAAGGGGGGGTCCCCGGGGAGCTGTTTTTT. Its translation is CASSQGGVPGELFF.

The V call is TRBV5-1, the J call TRBJ2-2; maybe TRBD1 (5 bases). This CDR3 spans 15 amino acids. V was clipped by 4 bases and J by 0 bases, with 10 bases between them. Germline CDR1 is SGHRS and CDR2 is YFSETQ. The CDR3 coding sequence is TGCGCCAGCAGCACGGACACTCCGAACACCGGGGAGCTGTTTTTT. Translating it yields CASSTDTPNTGELFF.

V gene TRBV19 combines with J gene TRBJ2-4, with TRBD1 identical over 9 bases. V was pared by 3 bases and J by 2 bases, with 11 bases of the junction left unmatched. The CDR3 covers 18 residues. CDR1 and CDR2 from the germline V gene are LNHDA and SQIVND (reference sequence). Here the CDR3 reads CASSILPPGQGTKNIQYF. The CDR3 nucleotides are TGTGCCAGTAGTATTCTCCCACCGGGACAGGGAACCAAAAACATTCAGTACTTC.

This clonotype was detected ten times or more. This chain's CDR3 is CASSAPPDQPQHF. The CDR3 DNA follows: TGTGCCAGCAGTGCCCCCCCGGATCAGCCCCAGCATTTT. The chain is built from TRBV12-3 or TRBV12-4 and TRBJ1-5; D call uncertain. The V and J ends lost 5 bases and 5 bases respectively, with 10 bases between them. The CDR3 has 13 residues.

This clonotype was observed a handful of times. The rearrangement links TRBV7-9 to TRBJ1-2; D call uncertain. This CDR3 spans 15 amino acids. From germline, CDR1 is SEHNR and CDR2 FQNEAQ (reference sequence). V was cut by 2 bases and J by 5 bases, with 15 bases left in between. CDR3 sequence: CASSLPPRASYGYTF. The DNA of the CDR3 is TGTGCCAGCAGCTTACCCCCCCGGGCCTCATATGGCTACACCTTC.

This clonotype showed up many times. The V gene is TRBV24-1, the J gene TRBJ2-5; no definite D call. Germline lookup yields CDR1 KGHDR and CDR2 SFDVKD. The length of the CDR3 is 16 residues. The V end lost 3 bases, the J end lost 3 bases, and 16 bases lay between the germline ends. CDR3: CATSDRFSGPKETQYF. In DNA, the CDR3 is TGTGCCACCAGTGATCGCTTTTCAGGACCAAAAGAGACCCAGTACTTC.

J is TRBJ2-2 and V is TRBV4-1, with D hard to call. CDR3 length equals 12 residues. V dropped 3 bases and J dropped 7 bases, with 6 bases sitting between them. Germline CDR1 reads MGHRA; CDR2 reads YSYEKL. The CDR3 sequence is CASSHVYGELFF. The CDR3 bases are TGCGCCAGCAGCCATGTTTACGGGGAGCTGTTTTTT.

The sample holds a few counts of this clonotype. CDR3 region: CSARDLGRVLSNTEAFF. The CDR3 coding sequence is TGCAGTGCTAGAGATCTTGGCAGGGTCCTTTCGAACACTGAAGCTTTCTTT. V gene TRBV20-1 combines with J gene TRBJ1-1, with D tentatively TRBD1 (5 bases). The CDR3 length is 17 residues. Germline assignment: CDR1 DFQATT and CDR2 SNEGSKA (reference sequence). The ends were cut back, 0 bases at V and 1 base at J, with 18 bases in the middle.

This clonotype was seen more than once but under ten times. This chain uses TRBV10-3 with TRBJ2-3; no definite D call. The V end was cut by 0 bases, the J end by 9 bases, with 16 bases between. The CDR3 covers 15 residues. Germline-derived CDR1 and CDR2 are ENHRY and SYGVKD. Here the CDR3 reads CAISESISLVGTQYF. The DNA of the CDR3 is TGTGCCATCAGTGAGTCGATTTCCCTAGTCGGAACGCAGTATTTT.

This clonotype was recorded at least ten times. V and J are TRBV4-1 and TRBJ1-4; TRBD1 is a possible D gene (5 bases). Germline lookup yields CDR1 MGHRA and CDR2 YSYEKL. Trimming stripped 3 bases from V and 5 bases from J, with 10 bases between. The CDR3 has 14 residues. CDR3 sequence reads: CASSQGGGNEKLFF. CDR3 bases: TGCGCCAGCAGCCAGGGGGGAGGGAATGAAAAACTGTTTTTT.

The chain is built from TRBV5-1 and TRBJ2-7; D tentatively reads TRBD1 or TRBD2 (5 bases each). This CDR3 contains 15 residues. Germline V gives CDR1 SGHRS, CDR2 YFSETQ. V was cut by 2 bases and J by 3 bases, with 15 bases left in between. The CDR3 DNA reads TGCGCCAGCAGCTTCCTCGAGACGGGACGCTACGAGCAGTACTTC. Translating gives CASSFLETGRYEQYF.

This chain links TRBV10-3 with TRBJ1-1; the D is unclear. Germline CDR1 is ENHRY and CDR2 is SYGVKD. This CDR3 contains 14 residues. Trimming cost V 6 bases and J 0 bases, with 11 bases left between them. The CDR3 DNA reads as TGTGCCATCAGCCCTGGACTGTTGAACACTGAAGCTTTCTTT. Amino acids: CAISPGLLNTEAFF.

As to this clonotype: The CDR3 carries no conserved terminal phenylalanine or tryptophan, so it likely arises from a read error. The V call is TRBV4-1, the J call TRBJ2-2; unclear D gene. Germline loops: CDR1 MGHRA, CDR2 YSYEKL. V lost 1 base and J lost 4, with 7 bases in between. CDR3 length: 14 amino acids. This CDR3 is CASSQAESTGELFC. As DNA, the CDR3 is TGCGCCAGCAGCCAAGCGGAGTCCACCGGGGAGCTGTTTTGT.